Sequencing of this T cell receptor (beta chain) was carried out in a study of blood T cells in healthy people across ages. Study-level findings and limits: Versus aged donors, long-lived donors had higher diversity and more naive CD4+ cells. It was not possible, with unsorted PBMCs, to conclusively compare naive and antigen-experienced cells. Estimated diversity, derived from one million T cells, was regarded as an underestimate.

Worth noting for this clonotype: Its antigen is unidentified.

Primers used in a second PCR of about 6 to 11 cycles were a sample-barcoded 5' primer and a J-beta primer mix. Every single cDNA molecule received a tag from a template-switch adaptor with 12 random nucleotides. TCRdb ran MiXCR on the 5' RACE reads and lists one entry per CDR3 protein. The sample lists some 1.8 million distinct CDR3 sequences, more than 35% occurring once. CDR1 SGHRS and CDR2 YFSETQ come from the germline V gene. The CDR3 extends over 19 amino acids. With 0 bases removed from V and 2 bases from J, the gap between germline ends came to 24 bases. The specimen was blood. The rearrangement uses TRBV5-1 and TRBJ2-7; D perhaps matches TRBD2 (7 bases). The sequence derives from a human donor in good health. CDR3 DNA: TGCGCCAGCAGCTTGGGTCCCCCAATCGCGCGGGGGCTCACCTACGAGCAGTACTTC. Translation gives CASSLGPPIARGLTYEQYF.